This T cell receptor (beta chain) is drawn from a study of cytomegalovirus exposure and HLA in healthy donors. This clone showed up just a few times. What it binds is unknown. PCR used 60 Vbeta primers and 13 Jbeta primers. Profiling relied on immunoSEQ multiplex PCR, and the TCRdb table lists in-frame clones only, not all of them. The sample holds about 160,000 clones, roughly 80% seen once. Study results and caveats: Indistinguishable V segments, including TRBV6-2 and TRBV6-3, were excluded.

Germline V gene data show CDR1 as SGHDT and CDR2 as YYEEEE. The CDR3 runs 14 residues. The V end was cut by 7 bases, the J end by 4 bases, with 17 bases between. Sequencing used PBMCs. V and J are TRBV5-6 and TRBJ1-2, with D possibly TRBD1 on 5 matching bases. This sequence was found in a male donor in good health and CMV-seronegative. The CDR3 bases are TGTGCCAGCCAGCACGCGTCGGGGGGCTATGGCTACACCTTC. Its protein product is CASQHASGGYGYTF.